The clone carrying this T cell receptor (beta chain) has only a few counts. Its antigen is as yet unknown. Patients who underwent sequencing had shown CD8+CD57+ cell expansion by flow cytometry. Patients were therapy-naive when their blood was sampled. CDR3 and TCR beta VDJ profiling relied on genomic DNA as the template. One entry per CDR3 protein results from TCRdb running MiXCR on the reads. This table holds about 290,000 distinct CDR3 sequences, 56% found once. The data derive from a study of CD8+CD57+ T cells in acquired aplastic anemia. Across the whole study: Sorted CD4+ and CD8+ cells yielded around 3.2 ug of DNA on average. Study-wide results and limits: Patients and controls shared about 30 CD8+ CDR3 sequences, which appeared highly expressed in patients and within their immunodominant clones.

Trimming took off 5 bases at V and 8 bases at J, with 46 bases between the two ends. Per germline, CDR1 SGHTA and CDR2 FQGTGA. The CDR3 has 24 residues. Input material: sorted CD4+, CD8+, or CD8+CD57+ T cells (not recorded which) from PBMCs. The J gene is TRBJ2-1, the V gene TRBV7-3; TRBD1 might be the D (9 bases). The TCR was taken from a human donor with aplastic anemia. The CDR3 is CASSQEGPRDRVRPGLEGIHEQFF. The DNA for the CDR3 is TGTGCCAGCAGCCAAGAAGGGCCCCGGGACAGGGTAAGGCCGGGACTAGAGGGAATCCATGAGCAGTTCTTC.